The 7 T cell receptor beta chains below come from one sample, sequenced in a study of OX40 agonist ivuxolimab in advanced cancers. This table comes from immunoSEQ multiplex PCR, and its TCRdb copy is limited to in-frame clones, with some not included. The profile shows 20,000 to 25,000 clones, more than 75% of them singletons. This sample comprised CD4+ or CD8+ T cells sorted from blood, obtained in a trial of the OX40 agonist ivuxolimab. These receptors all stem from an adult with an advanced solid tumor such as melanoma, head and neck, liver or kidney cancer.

The CDR3 reads CAISDIDSYEQYF. CDR3 sequence (DNA): TGTGCCATCAGTGATATAGACTCCTACGAGCAGTACTTC. The chain employs TRBV10-3 and TRBJ2-7; D call uncertain. Germline V gene lookup returns CDR1 ENHRY and CDR2 SYGVKD. The CDR3 covers 13 residues. The germline V and J ends were trimmed by 3 bases and 0 bases, with 6 bases remaining between them.

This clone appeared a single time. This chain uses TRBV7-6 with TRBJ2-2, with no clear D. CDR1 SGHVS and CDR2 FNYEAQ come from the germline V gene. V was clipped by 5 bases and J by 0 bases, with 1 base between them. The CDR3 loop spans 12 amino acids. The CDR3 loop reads CASSPNTGELFF. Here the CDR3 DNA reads TGTGCCAGCAGCCCGAACACCGGGGAGCTGTTTTTT. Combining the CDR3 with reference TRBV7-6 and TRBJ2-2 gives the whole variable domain GAGVSQSPRYKVTKRGQDVALRCDPISGHVSLYWYRQALGQGPEFLTYFNYEAQQDKSGLPNDRFSAERPEGSISTLTIQRTEQRDSAMYRCASSPNTGELFFGEGSRLTVL.

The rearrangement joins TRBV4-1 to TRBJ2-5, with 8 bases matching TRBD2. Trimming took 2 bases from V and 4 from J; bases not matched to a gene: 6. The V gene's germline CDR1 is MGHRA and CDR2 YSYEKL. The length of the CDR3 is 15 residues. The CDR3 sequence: CASSQRGGLGETQYF. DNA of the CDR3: TGCGCCAGCAGCCAACGGGGGGGACTGGGAGAGACCCAGTACTTC.

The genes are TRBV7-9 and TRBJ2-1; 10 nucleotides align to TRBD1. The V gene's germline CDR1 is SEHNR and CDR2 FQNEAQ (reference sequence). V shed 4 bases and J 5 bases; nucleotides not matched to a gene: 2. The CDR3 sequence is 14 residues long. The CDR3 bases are TGTGCCAGCAGCTCGGGACAGGGGAACAATGAGCAGTTCTTC. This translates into CASSSGQGNNEQFF.

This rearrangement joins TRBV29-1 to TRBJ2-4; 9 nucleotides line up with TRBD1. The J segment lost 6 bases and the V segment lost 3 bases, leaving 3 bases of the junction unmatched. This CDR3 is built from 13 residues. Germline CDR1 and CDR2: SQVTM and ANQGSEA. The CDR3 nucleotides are TGCAGCGTTGACTCGGGACAGGGAAACATTCAGTACTTC. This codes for CSVDSGQGNIQYF. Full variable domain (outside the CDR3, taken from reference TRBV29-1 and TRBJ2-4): SAVISQKPSRDICQRGTSLTIQCQVDSQVTMMFWYRQQPGQSLTLIATANQGSEATYESGFVIDKFPISRPNLTFSTLTVSNMSPEDSSIYLCSVDSGQGNIQYFGAGTRLSVL.

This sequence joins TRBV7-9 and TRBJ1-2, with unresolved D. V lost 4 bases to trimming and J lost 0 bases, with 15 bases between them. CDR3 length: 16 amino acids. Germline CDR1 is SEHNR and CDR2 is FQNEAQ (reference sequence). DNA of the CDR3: TGTGCCAGCAGCTCCGGAGCGGGGTCCGCTAACTATGGCTACACCTTC. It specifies CASSSGAGSANYGYTF.

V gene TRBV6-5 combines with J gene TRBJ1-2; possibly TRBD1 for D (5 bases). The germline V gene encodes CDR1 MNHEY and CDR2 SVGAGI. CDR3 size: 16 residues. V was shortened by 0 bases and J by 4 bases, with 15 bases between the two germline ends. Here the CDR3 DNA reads TGTGCCAGCAGTTACTCGAAACTCCAGGGCAGCTATGGCTACACCTTC. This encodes CASSYSKLQGSYGYTF.